This entry is about one T cell receptor beta chain. Antigen specificity is unknown. The record originates from a study of tumor-infiltrating lymphocytes in localized non-small cell lung cancer. About the study: Patients included smokers and never-smokers with various histologies, some sampled after neoadjuvant chemotherapy. Tumor tissue and non-adjacent uninvolved lung came from each patient. Notes on the study in general: Higher tumor T cell infiltration than in uninvolved lung was supported by TCRbeta sequencing.

Only in-frame clones appear in the TCRdb table, and some are missing; sequencing was by immunoSEQ multiplex PCR. In the table there are thousands of clones, approximately 85% of which are singletons. The clonotype comes from a human donor with non-small cell lung cancer. Sequencing was done on a sample of uninvolved lung tissue not adjacent to the tumor.

The CDR3 here is CASSQDWGWGAQPQHF. The CDR3 region has the DNA TGCGCCAGCAGCCAAGATTGGGGTTGGGGGGCTCAGCCCCAGCATTTT. This sequence joins TRBV4-1 and TRBJ1-5; TRBD1 might be the D (6 bases). From germline, CDR1 is MGHRA and CDR2 YSYEKL. V shed 0 bases and J shed 6 bases, with 15 bases lying between them. The CDR3 loop spans 16 amino acids.